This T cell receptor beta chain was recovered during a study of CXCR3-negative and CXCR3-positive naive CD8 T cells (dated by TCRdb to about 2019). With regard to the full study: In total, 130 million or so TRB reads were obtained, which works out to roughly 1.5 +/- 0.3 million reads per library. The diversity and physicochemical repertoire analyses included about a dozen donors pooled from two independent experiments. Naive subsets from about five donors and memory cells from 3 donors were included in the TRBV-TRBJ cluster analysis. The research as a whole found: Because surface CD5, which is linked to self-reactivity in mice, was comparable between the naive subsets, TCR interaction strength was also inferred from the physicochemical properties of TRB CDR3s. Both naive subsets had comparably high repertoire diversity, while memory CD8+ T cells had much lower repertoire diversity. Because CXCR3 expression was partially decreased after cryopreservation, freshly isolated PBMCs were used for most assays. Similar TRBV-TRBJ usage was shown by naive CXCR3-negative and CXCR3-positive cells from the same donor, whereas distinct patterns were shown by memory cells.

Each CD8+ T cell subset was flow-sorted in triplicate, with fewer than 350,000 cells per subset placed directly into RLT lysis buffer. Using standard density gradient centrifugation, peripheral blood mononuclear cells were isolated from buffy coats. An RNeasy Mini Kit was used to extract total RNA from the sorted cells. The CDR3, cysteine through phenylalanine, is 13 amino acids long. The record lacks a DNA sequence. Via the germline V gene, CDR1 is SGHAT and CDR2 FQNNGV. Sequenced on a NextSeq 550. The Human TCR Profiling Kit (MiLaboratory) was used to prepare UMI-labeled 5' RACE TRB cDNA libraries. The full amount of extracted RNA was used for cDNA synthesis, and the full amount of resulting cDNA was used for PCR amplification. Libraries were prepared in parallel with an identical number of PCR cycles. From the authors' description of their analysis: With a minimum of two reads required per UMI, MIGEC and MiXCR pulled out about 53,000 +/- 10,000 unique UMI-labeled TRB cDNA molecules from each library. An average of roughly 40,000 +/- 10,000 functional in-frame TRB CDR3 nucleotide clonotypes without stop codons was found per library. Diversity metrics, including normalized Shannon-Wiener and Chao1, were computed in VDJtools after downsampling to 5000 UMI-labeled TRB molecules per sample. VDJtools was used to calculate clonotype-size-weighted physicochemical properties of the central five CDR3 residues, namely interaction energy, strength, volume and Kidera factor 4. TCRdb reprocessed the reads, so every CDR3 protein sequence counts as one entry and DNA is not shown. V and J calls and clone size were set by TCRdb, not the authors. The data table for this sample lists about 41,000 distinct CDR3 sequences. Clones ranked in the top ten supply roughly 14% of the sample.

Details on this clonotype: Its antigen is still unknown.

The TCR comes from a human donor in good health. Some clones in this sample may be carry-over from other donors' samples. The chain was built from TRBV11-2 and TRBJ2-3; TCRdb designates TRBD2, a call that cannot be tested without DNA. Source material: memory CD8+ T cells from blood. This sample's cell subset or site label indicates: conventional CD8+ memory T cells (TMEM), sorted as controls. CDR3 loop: CASSLVGGDTQYF.